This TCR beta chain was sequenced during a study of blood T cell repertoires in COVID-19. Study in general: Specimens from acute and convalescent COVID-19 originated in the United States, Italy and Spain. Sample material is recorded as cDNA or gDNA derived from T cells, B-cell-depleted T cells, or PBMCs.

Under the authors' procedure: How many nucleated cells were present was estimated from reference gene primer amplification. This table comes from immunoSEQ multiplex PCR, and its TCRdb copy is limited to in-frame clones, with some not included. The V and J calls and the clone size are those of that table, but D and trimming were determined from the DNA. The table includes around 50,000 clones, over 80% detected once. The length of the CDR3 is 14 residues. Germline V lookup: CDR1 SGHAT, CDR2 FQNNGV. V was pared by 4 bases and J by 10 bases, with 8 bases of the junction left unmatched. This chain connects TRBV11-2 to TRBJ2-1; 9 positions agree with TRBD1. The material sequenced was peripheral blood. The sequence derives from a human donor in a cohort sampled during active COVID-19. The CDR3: CASSSQGAQGEQFF. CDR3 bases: TGTGCCAGCAGCTCACAGGGGGCGCAGGGGGAGCAGTTCTTC. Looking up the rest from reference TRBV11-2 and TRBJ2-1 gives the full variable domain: EAGVAQSPRYKIIEKRQSVAFWCNPISGHATLYWYQQILGQGPKLLIQFQNNGVVDDSQLPKDRFSAERLKGVDSTLKIQPAKLEDSAVYLCASSSQGAQGEQFFGPGTRLTVL.